This TCR beta chain was obtained from a study of T cell responses to AZD1222 COVID-19 vaccine. The CDR3 has 15 amino acids. The V gene end was trimmed by 0 bases and the J gene end by 9 bases; junction bases not matched to a gene: 7. The V gene's germline CDR1 is MNHEY and CDR2 SVGAGI. Assay: immunoSEQ multiplex PCR; the TCRdb copy retains only in-frame clones and omits some. Among under 150,000 clones listed, 93% were seen once. The sequence derives from an adult in good health. The V gene is TRBV6-5, the J gene TRBJ2-1; 8 bases fit TRBD2. Source: peripheral blood, taken on day 0 of AZD1222 vaccination. This CDR3 reads CASSYSAGLGREQFF. CDR3 bases: TGTGCCAGCAGTTACTCCGCGGGACTAGGGCGTGAGCAGTTCTTC.